The present T cell receptor (beta chain) was sequenced within a study of CD8 T cells in ankylosing spondylitis (dated by TCRdb to 2015 to 2018). In the study overall: The study profiled T cell receptor beta repertoires in healthy donors and ankylosing spondylitis patients to find disease-linked TCR variants. The full study cohort was made up of 25 ankylosing spondylitis patients and more than 90 healthy donors. Peripheral blood was sampled, and synovial fluid was also collected from ankylosing spondylitis patients.

This clonotype was observed many times. Its antigen is unknown. Base quality data are lacking; no much larger clone is found one base away. Overall study results and their limits: Some of the motif variants had been reported before in the synovial fluid and blood of reactive arthritis patients, a finding that suggests common disease-initiation mechanisms. In peripheral blood, the disease-linked clones were found at relatively low frequencies and had a CD8+ phenotype. Blood from ankylosing spondylitis patients appeared to be characterized by a TCR beta motif composed of roughly 8 highly homologous amino acid variants. The disease-linked clones were reported as significantly enriched in matched synovial fluid samples from ankylosing spondylitis patients.

Data came from an Illumina HiSeq 2500. TCR beta libraries were prepared by quantitative 5'-RACE with molecular barcodes. On the authors' methods: A new computational method, built on a probabilistic model of VDJ rearrangement, was used to identify disease-linked TCR variants. The public reads were reprocessed in TCRdb via fastp at Q25 and MiXCR, keeping in-frame beta chains. All rows with the same CDR3 protein become a single entry with the most common DNA and genes. Here the V and J calls rest on TCRdb's processing, not on the authors' analysis. A total of 150,000 to 200,000 distinct CDR3 sequences appear in this sample, around a tenth of them only once. The ten top clones hold roughly 15% of the sample. The CDR3 spans 13 residues, from the cysteine through the phenylalanine. The only DNA kept is the CDR3, 39 bases in frame from the first base. The V and J ends are trimmed by 3 bases and 5 bases, leaving 11 bases between them. According to the germline V gene (reference sequence), CDR1 reads SEHNR and CDR2 reads FQNEAQ.

The specimen was blood, either unsorted or a sorted T cell fraction (not recorded which). The sequence was collected from a female donor with ankylosing spondylitis or in good health (not recorded which). The chain uses TRBV7-9 and TRBJ2-7; the D gene is possibly TRBD2, with 6 bases matching. The DNA sequence is TGTGCCAGCAGCTTTGGGGGGAGAGACGAGCAGTACTTC. This translates into CASSFGGRDEQYF. The full variable domain, with segments outside the CDR3 supplied by the reference TRBV7-9 and TRBJ2-7 proteins, appears as DTGVSQNPRHKITKRGQNVTFRCDPISEHNRLYWYRQTLGQGPEFLTYFQNEAQLEKSRLLSDRFSAERPKGSFSTLEIQRTEQGDSAMYLCASSFGGRDEQYFGPGTRLTVT.